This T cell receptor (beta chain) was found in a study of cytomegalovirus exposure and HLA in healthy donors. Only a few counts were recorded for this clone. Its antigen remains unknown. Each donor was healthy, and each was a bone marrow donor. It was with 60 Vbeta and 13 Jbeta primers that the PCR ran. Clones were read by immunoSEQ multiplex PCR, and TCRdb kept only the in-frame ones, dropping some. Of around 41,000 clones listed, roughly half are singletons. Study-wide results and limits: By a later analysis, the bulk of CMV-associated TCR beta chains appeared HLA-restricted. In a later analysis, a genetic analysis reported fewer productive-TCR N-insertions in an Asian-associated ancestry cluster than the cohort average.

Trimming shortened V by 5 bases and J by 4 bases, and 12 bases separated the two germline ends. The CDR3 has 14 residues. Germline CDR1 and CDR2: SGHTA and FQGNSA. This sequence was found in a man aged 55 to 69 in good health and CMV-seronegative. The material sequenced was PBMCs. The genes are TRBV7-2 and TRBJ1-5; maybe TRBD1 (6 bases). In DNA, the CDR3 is TGTGCCAGCAGCCAACAAAGGGGGAATCAGCCCCAGCATTTT. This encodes CASSQQRGNQPQHF.